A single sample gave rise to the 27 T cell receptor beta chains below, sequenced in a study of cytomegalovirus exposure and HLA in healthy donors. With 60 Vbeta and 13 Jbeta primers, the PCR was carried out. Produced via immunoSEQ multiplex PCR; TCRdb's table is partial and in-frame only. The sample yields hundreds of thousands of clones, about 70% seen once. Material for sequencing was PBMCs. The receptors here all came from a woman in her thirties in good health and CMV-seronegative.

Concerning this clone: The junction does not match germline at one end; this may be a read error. The CDR3 DNA reads TGCGCCAGCAGCTTAGAAGCGGATCGGAACGCCGGGGAGCTGTTTTTT. This gives the protein CASSLEADRNAGELFF. The V and J genes are TRBV5-1 and TRBJ2-2; maybe TRBD2 (5 bases). This CDR3 region has 16 residues. CDR1 is SGHRS and CDR2 is YFSETQ in the germline V gene.

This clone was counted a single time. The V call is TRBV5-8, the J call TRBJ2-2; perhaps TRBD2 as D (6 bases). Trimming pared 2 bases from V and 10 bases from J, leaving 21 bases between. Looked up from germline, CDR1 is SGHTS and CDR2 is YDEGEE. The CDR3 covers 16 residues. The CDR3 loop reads CASSFLSSREIEELFF. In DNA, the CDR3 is TGTGCCAGCAGCTTTCTTAGTTCGCGGGAAATCGAGGAGCTGTTTTTT.

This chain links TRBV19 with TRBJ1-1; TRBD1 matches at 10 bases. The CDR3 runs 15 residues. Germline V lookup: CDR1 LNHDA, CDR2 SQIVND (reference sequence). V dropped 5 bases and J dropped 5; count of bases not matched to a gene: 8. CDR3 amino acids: CASSSTGQGLTEAFF. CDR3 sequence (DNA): TGTGCCAGTAGTTCCACGGGACAGGGGTTGACTGAAGCTTTCTTT.

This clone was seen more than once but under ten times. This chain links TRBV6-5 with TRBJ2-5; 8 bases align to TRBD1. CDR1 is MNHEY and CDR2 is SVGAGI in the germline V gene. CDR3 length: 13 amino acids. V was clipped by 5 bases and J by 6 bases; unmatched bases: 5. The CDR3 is CASSNGQGKTQYF. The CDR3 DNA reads TGTGCCAGCAGTAACGGACAGGGAAAGACCCAGTACTTC.

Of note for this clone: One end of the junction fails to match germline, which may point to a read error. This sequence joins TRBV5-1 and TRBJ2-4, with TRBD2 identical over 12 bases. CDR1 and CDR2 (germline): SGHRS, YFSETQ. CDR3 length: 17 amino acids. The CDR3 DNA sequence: TGCGTCAGCAGCTCGTTGACAGGACTAGCGGGATCAGACATTCAGTACTTC. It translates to CVSSSLTGLAGSDIQYF.

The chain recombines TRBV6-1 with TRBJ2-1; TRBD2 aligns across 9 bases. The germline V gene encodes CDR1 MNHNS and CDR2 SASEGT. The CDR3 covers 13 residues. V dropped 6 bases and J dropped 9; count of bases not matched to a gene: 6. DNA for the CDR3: TGTGCCAGCAGGGGGTTAGCGGGAGCTGAGCAGTTCTTC. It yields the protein CASRGLAGAEQFF.

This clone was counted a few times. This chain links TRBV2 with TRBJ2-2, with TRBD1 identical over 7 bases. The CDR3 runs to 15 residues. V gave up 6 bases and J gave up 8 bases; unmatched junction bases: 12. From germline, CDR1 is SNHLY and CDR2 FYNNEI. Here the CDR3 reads CASRFGQVEGGELFF. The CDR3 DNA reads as TGTGCCAGCAGATTTGGACAGGTTGAGGGAGGGGAGCTGTTTTTT. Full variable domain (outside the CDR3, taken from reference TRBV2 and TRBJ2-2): EPEVTQTPSHQVTQMGQEVILRCVPISNHLYFYWYRQILGQKVEFLVSFYNNEISEKSEIFDDQFSVERPDGSNFTLKIRSTKLEDSAMYFCASRFGQVEGGELFFGEGSRLTVL.

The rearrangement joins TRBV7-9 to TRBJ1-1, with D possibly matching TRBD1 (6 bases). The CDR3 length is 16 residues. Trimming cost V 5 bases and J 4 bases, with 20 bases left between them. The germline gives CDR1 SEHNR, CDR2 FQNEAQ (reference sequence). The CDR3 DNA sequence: TGTGCCAGCAGCGCGGCGGGAGGGGGAGGGAGCACTGAAGCTTTCTTT. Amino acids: CASSAAGGGGSTEAFF.

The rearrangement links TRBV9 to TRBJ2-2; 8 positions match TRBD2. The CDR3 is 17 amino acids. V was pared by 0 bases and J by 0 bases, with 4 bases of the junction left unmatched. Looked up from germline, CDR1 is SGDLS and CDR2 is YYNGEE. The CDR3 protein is CASSVVGSGTNTGELFF. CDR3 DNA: TGTGCCAGCAGCGTAGTCGGTAGCGGGACGAACACCGGGGAGCTGTTTTTT.

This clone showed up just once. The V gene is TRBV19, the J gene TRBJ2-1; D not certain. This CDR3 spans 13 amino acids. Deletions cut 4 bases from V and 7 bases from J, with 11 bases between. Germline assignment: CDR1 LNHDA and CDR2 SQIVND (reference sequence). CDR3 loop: CASSTYSVNEQFF. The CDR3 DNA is TGTGCCAGTAGTACCTACTCGGTAAATGAGCAGTTCTTC.

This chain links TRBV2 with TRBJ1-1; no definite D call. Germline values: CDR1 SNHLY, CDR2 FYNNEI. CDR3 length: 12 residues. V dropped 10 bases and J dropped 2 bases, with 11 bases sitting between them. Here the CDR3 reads CAITPVNTEAFF. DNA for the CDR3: TGTGCCATCACCCCAGTTAACACTGAAGCTTTCTTT.

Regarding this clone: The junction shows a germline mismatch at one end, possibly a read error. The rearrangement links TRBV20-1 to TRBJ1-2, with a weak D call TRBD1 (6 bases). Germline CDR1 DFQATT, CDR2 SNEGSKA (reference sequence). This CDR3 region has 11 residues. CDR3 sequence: CSAPSGDRRLF. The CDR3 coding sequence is TGCAGTGCCCCCTCGGGTGACAGGCGCCTCTTC.

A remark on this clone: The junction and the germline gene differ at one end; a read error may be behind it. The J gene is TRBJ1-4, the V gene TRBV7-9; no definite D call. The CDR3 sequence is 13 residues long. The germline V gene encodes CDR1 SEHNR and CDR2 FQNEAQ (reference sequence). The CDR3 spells CASSLMSNEKLFF. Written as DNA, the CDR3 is TGTGCCAGCAGCTTAATGTCTAACGAAAAACTGTTTTTT. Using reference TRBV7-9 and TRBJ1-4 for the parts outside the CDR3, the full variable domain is DTGVSQNPRHKITKRGQNVTFRCDPISEHNRLYWYRQTLGQGPEFLTYFQNEAQLEKSRLLSDRFSAERPKGSFSTLEIQRTEQGDSAMYLCASSLMSNEKLFFGSGTQLSVL.

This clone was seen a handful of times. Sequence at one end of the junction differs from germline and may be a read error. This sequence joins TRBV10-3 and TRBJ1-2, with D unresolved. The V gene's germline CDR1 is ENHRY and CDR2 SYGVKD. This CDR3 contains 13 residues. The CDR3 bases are TGTGCCAGCAGTGTCACGGTTGTATATGGCTACACCTTC. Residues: CASSVTVVYGYTF.

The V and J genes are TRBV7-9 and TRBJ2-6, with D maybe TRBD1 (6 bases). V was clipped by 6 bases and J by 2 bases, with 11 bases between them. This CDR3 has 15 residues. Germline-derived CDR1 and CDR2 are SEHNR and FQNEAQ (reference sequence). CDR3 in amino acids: CASSFTGTGANVLTF. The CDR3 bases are TGTGCCAGCAGTTTTACAGGGACTGGGGCCAACGTCCTGACTTTC.

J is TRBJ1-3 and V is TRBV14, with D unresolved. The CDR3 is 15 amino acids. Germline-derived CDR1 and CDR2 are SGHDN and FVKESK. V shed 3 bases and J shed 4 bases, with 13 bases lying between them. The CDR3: CASSQEVWTGNTIYF. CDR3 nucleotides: TGTGCCAGCAGCCAGGAGGTCTGGACCGGAAACACCATATATTTT.

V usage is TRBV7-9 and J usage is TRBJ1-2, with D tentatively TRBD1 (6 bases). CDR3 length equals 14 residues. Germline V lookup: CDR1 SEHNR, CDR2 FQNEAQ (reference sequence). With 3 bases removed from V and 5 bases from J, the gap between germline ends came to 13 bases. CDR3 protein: CASSFWDTLYGYTF. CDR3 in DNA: TGTGCCAGCAGCTTCTGGGACACCTTATATGGCTACACCTTC.

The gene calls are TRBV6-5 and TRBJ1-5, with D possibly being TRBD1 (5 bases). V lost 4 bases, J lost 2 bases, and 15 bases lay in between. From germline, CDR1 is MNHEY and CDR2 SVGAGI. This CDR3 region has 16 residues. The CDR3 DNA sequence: TGTGCCAGCAGTTTTAGGCGGGACGTAGGCAATCAGCCCCAGCATTTT. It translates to CASSFRRDVGNQPQHF.

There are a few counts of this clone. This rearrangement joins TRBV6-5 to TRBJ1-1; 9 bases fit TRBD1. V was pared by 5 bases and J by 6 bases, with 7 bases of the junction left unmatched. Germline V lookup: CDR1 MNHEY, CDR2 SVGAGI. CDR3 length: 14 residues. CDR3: CASSPSRQGAEAFF. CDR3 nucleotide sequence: TGTGCCAGCAGTCCCTCCCGACAGGGGGCTGAAGCTTTCTTT.

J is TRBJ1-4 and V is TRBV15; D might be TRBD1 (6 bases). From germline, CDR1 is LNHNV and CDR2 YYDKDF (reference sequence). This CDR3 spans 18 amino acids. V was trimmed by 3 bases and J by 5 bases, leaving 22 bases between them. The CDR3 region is CATSSGTLNEWINEKLFF. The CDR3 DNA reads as TGTGCCACCAGCAGCGGGACACTAAACGAGTGGATAAATGAAAAACTGTTTTTT.

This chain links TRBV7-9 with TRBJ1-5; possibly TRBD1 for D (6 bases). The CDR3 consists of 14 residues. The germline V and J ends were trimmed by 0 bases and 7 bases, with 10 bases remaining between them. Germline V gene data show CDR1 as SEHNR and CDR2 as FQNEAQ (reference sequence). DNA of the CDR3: TGTGCCAGCAGCTTAGCGGACAGCCGGCAGCCCCAGCATTTT. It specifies CASSLADSRQPQHF.

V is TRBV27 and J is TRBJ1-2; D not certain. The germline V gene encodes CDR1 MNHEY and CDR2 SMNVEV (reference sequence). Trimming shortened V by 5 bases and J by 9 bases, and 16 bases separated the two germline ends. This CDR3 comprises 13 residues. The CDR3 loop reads CASSEGPGLRYTF. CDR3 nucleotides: TGTGCCAGCAGTGAGGGCCCTGGGCTCCGCTACACCTTC.

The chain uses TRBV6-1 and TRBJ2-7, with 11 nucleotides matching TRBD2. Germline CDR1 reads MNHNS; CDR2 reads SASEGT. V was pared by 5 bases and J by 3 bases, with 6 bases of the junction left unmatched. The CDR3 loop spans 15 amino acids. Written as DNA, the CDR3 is TGTGCCAGCAGTTCCCCCGGGACTAGCGGCTACGAGCAGTACTTC. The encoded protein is CASSSPGTSGYEQYF.

CDR3 nucleotide sequence: TGCGCCAGCAGCCAAACGGGGTGGCAGCCCCAGCATTTT. Protein product: CASSQTGWQPQHF. The V and J genes are TRBV4-1 and TRBJ1-5; D not certain. Germline assignment: CDR1 MGHRA and CDR2 YSYEKL. Trimming left V 2 bases short and J 7 bases short, with 9 bases between. The CDR3 is made up of 13 amino acids.

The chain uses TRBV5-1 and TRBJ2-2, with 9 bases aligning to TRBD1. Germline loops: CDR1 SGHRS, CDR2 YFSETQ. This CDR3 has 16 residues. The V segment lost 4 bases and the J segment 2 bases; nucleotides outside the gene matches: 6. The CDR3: CASSPPGQGNTGELFF. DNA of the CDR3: TGCGCCAGCAGCCCCCCGGGACAGGGAAACACCGGGGAGCTGTTTTTT.

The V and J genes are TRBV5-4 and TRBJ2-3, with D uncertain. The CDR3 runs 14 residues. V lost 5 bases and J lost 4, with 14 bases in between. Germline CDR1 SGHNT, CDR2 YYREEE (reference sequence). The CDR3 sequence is CASSPAATSDTQYF. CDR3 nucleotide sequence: TGTGCCAGCAGTCCGGCGGCTACCTCAGATACGCAGTATTTT.

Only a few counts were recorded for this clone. CDR3 coding DNA: TGTGCCAGTACCCGAGCGGGGTTAGGCACAGATACGCAGTATTTT. It translates to CASTRAGLGTDTQYF. V is TRBV19 and J is TRBJ2-3, with 7 bases aligning to TRBD2. This CDR3 has 15 residues. Germline V gives CDR1 LNHDA, CDR2 SQIVND (reference sequence). V was pared by 7 bases and J by 1 base, with 8 bases of the junction left unmatched.